This T cell receptor beta chain was documented in a study of post-analysis software for immune sequencing data. In germline, CDR1 is SGHDT, CDR2 YYEEEE. The CDR3 length is 14 residues. The V end lost 0 bases, the J end lost 5 bases, and 12 bases lay between the germline ends. Notes on the study in general: Significantly lower normalized Chao1 diversity was seen in multiple sclerosis patients than in controls. TRBV segments more frequent in patients than in controls numbered five and included TRBV5-6, TRBV5-1 and TRBV20-1.

The authors incorporated unique molecular identifiers into the TCR beta cDNA libraries. A population of about 0.95 to 10 million T cells gave rise to a few hundred thousand cDNA molecules. Each CDR3 protein gets one entry after TCRdb re-called the PCR reads with MiXCR. The sample consists of 700,000 to 900,000 distinct CDR3 sequences, roughly 50% of them appearing once. This clonotype was counted a few times. Its antigen is still unknown. This clonotype was obtained from a girl aged 5 to 17 with multiple sclerosis. V is TRBV5-6 and J is TRBJ2-7; no definite D call. Source material: blood. The CDR3: CASSLAGPINEQYF. The CDR3 coding sequence is TGTGCCAGCAGCTTGGCCGGGCCTATTAACGAGCAGTACTTC.